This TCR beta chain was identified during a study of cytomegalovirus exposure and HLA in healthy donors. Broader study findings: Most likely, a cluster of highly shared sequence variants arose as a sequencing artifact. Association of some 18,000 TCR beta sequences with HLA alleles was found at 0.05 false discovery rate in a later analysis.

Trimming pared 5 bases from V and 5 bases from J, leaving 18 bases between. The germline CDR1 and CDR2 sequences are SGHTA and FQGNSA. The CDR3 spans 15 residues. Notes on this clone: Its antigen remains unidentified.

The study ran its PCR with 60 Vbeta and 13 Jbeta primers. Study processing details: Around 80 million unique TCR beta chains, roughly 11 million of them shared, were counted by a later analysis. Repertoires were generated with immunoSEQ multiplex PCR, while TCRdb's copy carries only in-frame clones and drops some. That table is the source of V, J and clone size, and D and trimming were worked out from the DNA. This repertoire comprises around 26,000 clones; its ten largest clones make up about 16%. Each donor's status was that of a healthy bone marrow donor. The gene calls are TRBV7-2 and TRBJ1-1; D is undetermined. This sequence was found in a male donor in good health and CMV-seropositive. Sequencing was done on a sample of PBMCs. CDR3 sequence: CASSPASRRETEAFF. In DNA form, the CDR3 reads TGTGCCAGCAGCCCAGCATCCAGGAGGGAGACTGAAGCTTTCTTT.